The rows below give T cell receptor beta chains drawn from one sample of a study of shared T cell receptors in the human thymus. This table comes from immunoSEQ multiplex PCR, and its TCRdb copy is limited to in-frame clones, with some not included. Of 450,000 to 650,000 clones listed, about 80% are singletons. These data were also reused for a study on human thymus T cells.

The sequenced sample consisted of thymocytes. The receptors shown here come from a boy under three years old with a congenital heart defect. Both conserved end residues are part of each CDR3. A D gene is named only where the DNA matches it firmly. The size field is filled for only some rows; it gives once, few, many or a size class.

clone size,V gene,D gene,J gene,CDR3 length,CDR3 protein,CDR3 DNA
few,TRBV14,TRBD1,TRBJ2-1,15,CASSLDREQDNEQFF,TGTGCCAGCAGTCTCGACAGGGAGCAGGACAATGAGCAGTTCTTC
-,TRBV7-9,-,TRBJ1-2,16,CASSGPGEQANYGYTF,TGTGCCAGCAGCGGCCCTGGGGAGCAAGCTAACTATGGCTACACCTTC
-,TRBV19,-,TRBJ1-1,13,CASSIVAATEAFF,TGTGCCAGTAGTATCGTAGCGGCCACTGAAGCTTTCTTT
-,TRBV7-9,TRBD2,TRBJ2-3,16,CASSPRYPLARGTQYF,TGTGCCAGCAGCCCTCGATACCCACTAGCGCGGGGTACGCAGTATTTT
-,TRBV10-1,-,TRBJ1-5,14,CASSGPLRGQPQHF,TGCGCCAGCAGTGGGCCTTTAAGAGGTCAGCCCCAGCATTTT
-,TRBV6-1,TRBD2,TRBJ2-5,18,CASSAPPGLAVVGETQYF,TGTGCCAGCAGTGCTCCTCCGGGACTAGCGGTGGTGGGAGAGACCCAGTACTTC
-,TRBV27,-,TRBJ2-5,15,CASSSDTPMWETQYF,TGTGCCAGCAGTTCAGACACACCGATGTGGGAGACCCAGTACTTC
once,TRBV18,-,TRBJ1-4,16,CASSSQLAYRLEKLFF,TGTGCCAGCTCATCTCAACTAGCTTACCGGTTAGAAAAACTGTTTTTT
-,TRBV5-4,TRBD2,TRBJ2-3,18,CASSSSGSRGFSTDTQYF,TGTGCCAGCAGCTCTAGCGGGAGTAGGGGCTTTAGCACAGATACGCAGTATTTT
-,TRBV11-2,-,TRBJ2-7,15,CASSPNRESSYEQYF,TGTGCCAGCAGCCCCAATAGGGAGTCTTCCTACGAGCAGTACTTC
-,TRBV6-4,TRBD2,TRBJ2-1,13,CASSDWLADEQFF,TGTGCCAGCAGTGACTGGCTAGCGGATGAGCAGTTCTTC
-,TRBV11-2,TRBD2,TRBJ2-2,16,CASSPTQRDNTGELFF,TGTGCCAGCAGCCCCACTCAGCGGGACAACACCGGGGAGCTGTTTTTT
-,TRBV10-3,TRBD1,TRBJ1-2,13,CAISTGRNYGYTF,TGTGCCATATCGACAGGGAGGAACTATGGCTACACCTTC
-,TRBV5-1,TRBD2,TRBJ2-1,16,CASSEPGLGSYNEQFF,TGCGCCAGCAGCGAGCCGGGACTAGGGTCCTACAATGAGCAGTTCTTC
-,TRBV6-1,-,TRBJ1-2,12,CASSETAGGYTF,TGTGCCAGCAGTGAAACCGCAGGTGGCTACACCTTC
-,TRBV6-4,TRBD2,TRBJ2-1,17,CASSDKSGTSGYNEQFF,TGTGCCAGCAGCGACAAATCCGGGACTAGCGGCTACAATGAGCAGTTCTTC
-,TRBV5-6,TRBD1,TRBJ2-7,19,CASSLLKRQGAGVDYEQYF,TGTGCCAGCAGCCTACTGAAGAGACAGGGGGCCGGGGTCGACTACGAGCAGTACTTC
-,TRBV5-6,-,TRBJ2-7,16,CASSPRTASSSYEQYF,TGTGCCAGCAGCCCCCGGACAGCCTCTAGCTCCTACGAGCAGTACTTC
-,TRBV13,-,TRBJ2-7,14,CASSFLGGGYEQYF,TGTGCCAGCAGCTTCCTGGGCGGAGGCTACGAGCAGTACTTC
-,TRBV7-6,TRBD2,TRBJ2-7,15,CASSSIAGATHEQYF,TGTGCCAGCAGCTCGATAGCGGGAGCGACCCACGAGCAGTACTTC
once,TRBV28,-,TRBJ1-5,15,CASSFPTGPNQPQHF,TGTGCCAGCAGTTTCCCGACAGGACCGAATCAGCCCCAGCATTTT
-,TRBV6-5,TRBD1,TRBJ1-1,14,CASSGTVSHTEAFF,TGTGCCAGCAGTGGGACAGTTTCCCACACTGAAGCTTTCTTT
-,TRBV12-5,-,TRBJ2-1,17,CASGPPGSSDRYNEQFF,TGTGCTAGTGGTCCTCCAGGGTCTAGCGATAGATACAATGAGCAGTTCTTC
-,TRBV6-5,-,TRBJ1-3,13,CASSPLSGNTIYF,TGTGCCAGCAGTCCCTTGAGCGGAAACACCATATATTTT
once,TRBV20-1,-,TRBJ2-7,11,CSAREGREQYF,TGCAGTGCTAGAGAGGGCAGGGAGCAGTACTTC
-,TRBV2,-,TRBJ1-1,13,CASSESRNTEAFF,TGTGCCAGCAGTGAATCCCGGAACACTGAAGCTTTCTTT
-,TRBV15,-,TRBJ1-3,16,CATSRLTGESGNTIYF,TGTGCCACCAGCAGACTCACAGGCGAATCTGGAAACACCATATATTTT
once,TRBV6-4,-,TRBJ1-5,10,CASRSGTQHF,TGTGCCAGCAGGTCGGGGACCCAGCATTTT
-,TRBV27,TRBD1,TRBJ1-1,16,CASSLSERRHRGQAFF,TGTGCCAGCAGTTTATCGGAGAGGCGGCACAGGGGGCAAGCTTTCTTT
-,TRBV7-2,TRBD2,TRBJ2-3,18,CASSLCREGSSMADTQYF,TGTGCCAGCAGCTTATGCAGGGAGGGTTCGTCCATGGCAGATACGCAGTATTTT
-,TRBV4-1,TRBD2,TRBJ2-1,18,CASSQDLPSGSSYNEQFF,TGCGCCAGCAGCCAAGATTTGCCCAGCGGGAGCTCCTACAATGAGCAGTTCTTC
-,TRBV28,TRBD2,TRBJ2-3,16,CASCPGGGRKTDTQYF,TGTGCCAGCTGCCCTGGGGGCGGGAGGAAAACAGATACGCAGTATTTT
-,TRBV19,TRBD2,TRBJ2-1,15,CATGQDGTSWNEQFF,TGTGCCACCGGTCAGGACGGGACTAGCTGGAATGAGCAGTTCTTC
-,TRBV4-1,TRBD2,TRBJ2-5,17,CASSQKETSGRRATQYF,TGCGCCAGCAGCCAAAAGGAGACTAGCGGGAGGAGGGCGACCCAGTACTTC
-,TRBV7-6,-,TRBJ1-4,17,CASSLRPRGGRTEKLFF,TGTGCCAGCAGCTTAAGGCCTAGGGGGGGGCGGACTGAAAAACTGTTTTTT
-,TRBV27,TRBD2,TRBJ2-2,16,CASSLWTSDNTGELFF,TGTGCCAGCAGCCTATGGACTAGCGACAACACCGGGGAGCTGTTTTTT
-,TRBV5-5,TRBD1,TRBJ2-5,14,CASSWRDRGETQYF,TGTGCCAGCAGTTGGCGGGACAGGGGAGAGACCCAGTACTTC
-,TRBV6-4,-,TRBJ2-7,11,CASREGYEQYF,TGTGCCAGCAGGGAGGGCTACGAGCAGTACTTC
-,TRBV7-2,-,TRBJ1-5,13,CASSRTETQPQHF,TGTGCCAGCAGCCGGACAGAGACTCAGCCCCAGCATTTT
-,TRBV6-6,-,TRBJ1-2,14,CASSARSTNYGYTF,TGTGCCAGCAGTGCCAGGTCCACTAACTATGGCTACACCTTC
-,TRBV9,TRBD1,TRBJ1-2,15,CASSAAGTGGRGYTF,TGTGCCAGCAGCGCTGCCGGGACAGGGGGCCGGGGCTACACCTTC
few,TRBV5-4,TRBD2,TRBJ2-7,16,CASSLALSGRTYEQYF,TGTGCCAGCAGCTTGGCGCTAAGCGGGAGAACCTACGAGCAGTACTTC
-,TRBV7-3,TRBD1,TRBJ1-4,11,CASSPGGTGDF,TGTGCCAGCAGCCCCGGCGGGACAGGAGATTTT
once,TRBV19,TRBD1,TRBJ1-3,18,CASSMGRDRVSSGNTIYF,TGTGCCAGTAGTATGGGCCGGGACAGGGTCAGCTCTGGAAACACCATATATTTT
few,TRBV6-5,TRBD2,TRBJ2-1,15,CASSPGRGSYNEQFF,TGTGCCAGCAGCCCCGGGAGGGGCTCCTACAATGAGCAGTTCTTC
few,TRBV5-4,-,TRBJ2-3,17,CASSLEKDSQPGDTQYF,TGTGCCAGCAGCTTGGAAAAGGACTCCCAGCCGGGAGATACGCAGTATTTT
-,TRBV29-1,TRBD2,TRBJ2-6,15,CSVPHGGAGANVLTF,TGCAGCGTACCCCATGGGGGGGCTGGGGCCAACGTCCTGACTTTC
once,TRBV28,TRBD2,TRBJ2-7,18,CASSSFLTSGSRPYEQYF,TGTGCCAGCAGTTCCTTCTTGACTAGCGGGAGCCGCCCGTACGAGCAGTACTTC
-,TRBV19,TRBD1,TRBJ2-5,18,CASREGGLLRGLGETQYF,TGTGCCAGTAGAGAAGGGGGCTTACTAAGGGGCCTAGGGGAGACCCAGTACTTC
-,TRBV9,TRBD2,TRBJ2-1,16,CASSVVAGVVYNEQFF,TGTGCCAGCAGCGTAGTGGCGGGAGTAGTCTACAATGAGCAGTTCTTC
once,TRBV5-6,TRBD2,TRBJ2-3,15,CASSLLAGDTDTQYF,TGTGCCAGCAGCCTACTAGCGGGAGATACAGATACGCAGTATTTT
-,TRBV5-1,-,TRBJ1-2,16,CASRPVHFKQGTGYTF,TGCGCCAGCAGGCCCGTCCACTTCAAACAGGGTACTGGCTACACCTTC
-,TRBV14,-,TRBJ2-1,16,CASSPRRGRGYNEQFF,TGTGCCAGCAGCCCCCGGAGGGGACGGGGTTACAATGAGCAGTTCTTC
-,TRBV28,TRBD2,TRBJ2-3,19,CASKVYSGRNEVSTDTQYF,TGTGCCAGCAAGGTATATAGCGGGAGGAATGAGGTTAGCACAGATACGCAGTATTTT
-,TRBV30,TRBD2,TRBJ2-5,15,CAWSVSGLAGETQYF,TGTGCCTGGAGTGTGTCGGGACTAGCGGGAGAGACCCAGTACTTC
-,TRBV27,TRBD1,TRBJ1-1,16,CASSQPRDRGNTEAFF,TGTGCCAGCAGTCAGCCCCGGGACAGGGGGAACACTGAAGCTTTCTTT
-,TRBV6-5,-,TRBJ2-1,14,CASSYGHLNNEQFF,TGTGCCAGCAGTTACGGACACCTTAACAATGAGCAGTTCTTC